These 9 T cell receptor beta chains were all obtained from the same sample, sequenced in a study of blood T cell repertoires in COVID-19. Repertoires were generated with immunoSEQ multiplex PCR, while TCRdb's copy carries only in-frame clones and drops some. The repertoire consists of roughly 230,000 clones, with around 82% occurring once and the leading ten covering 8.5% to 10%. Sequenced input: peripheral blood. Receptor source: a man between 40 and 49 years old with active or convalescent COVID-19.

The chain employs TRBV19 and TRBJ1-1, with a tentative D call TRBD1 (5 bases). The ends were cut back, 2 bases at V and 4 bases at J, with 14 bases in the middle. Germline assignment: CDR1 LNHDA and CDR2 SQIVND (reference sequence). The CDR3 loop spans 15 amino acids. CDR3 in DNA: TGTGCCAGTAGTATATGGGCAGGGAAAGGCACTGAAGCTTTCTTT. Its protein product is CASSIWAGKGTEAFF.

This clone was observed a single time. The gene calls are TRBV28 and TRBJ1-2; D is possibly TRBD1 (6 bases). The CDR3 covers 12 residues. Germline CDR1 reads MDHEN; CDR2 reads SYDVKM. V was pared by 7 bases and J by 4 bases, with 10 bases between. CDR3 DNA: TGTGCCAGCACTGGACAGCCCTATGGCTACACCTTC. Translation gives CASTGQPYGYTF.

The CDR3 protein is CASSERGSNTEAFF. CDR3 nucleotides: TGTGCCAGCAGTGAAAGGGGATCGAACACTGAAGCTTTCTTT. The gene calls are TRBV6-1 and TRBJ1-1, with D possibly matching TRBD1 (5 bases). V was shortened by 2 bases and J by 1 base, with 8 bases between the two germline ends. Germline V lookup: CDR1 MNHNS, CDR2 SASEGT. The CDR3 sequence is 14 residues long.

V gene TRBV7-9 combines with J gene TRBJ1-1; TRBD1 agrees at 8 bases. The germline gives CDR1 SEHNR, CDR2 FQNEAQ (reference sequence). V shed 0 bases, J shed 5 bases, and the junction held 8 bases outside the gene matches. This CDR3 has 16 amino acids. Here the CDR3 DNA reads TGTGCCAGCAGCTTAGCGCCCGGACAGGGTGGTACTGAAGCTTTCTTT. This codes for CASSLAPGQGGTEAFF.

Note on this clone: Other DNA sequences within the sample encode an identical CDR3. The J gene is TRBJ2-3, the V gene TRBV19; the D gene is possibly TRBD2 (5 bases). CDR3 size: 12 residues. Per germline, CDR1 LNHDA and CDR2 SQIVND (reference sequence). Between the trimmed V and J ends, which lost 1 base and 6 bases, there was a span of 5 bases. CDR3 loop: CASSIGGDTQYF. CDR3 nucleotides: TGTGCCAGTAGTATAGGCGGGGATACGCAGTATTTT.

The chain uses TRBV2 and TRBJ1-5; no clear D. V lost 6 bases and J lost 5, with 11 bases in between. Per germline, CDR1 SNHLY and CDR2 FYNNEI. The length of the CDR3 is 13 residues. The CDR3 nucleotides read TGTGCCAGCAGGACTGCACCGGATCAGCCCCAGCATTTT. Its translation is CASRTAPDQPQHF.

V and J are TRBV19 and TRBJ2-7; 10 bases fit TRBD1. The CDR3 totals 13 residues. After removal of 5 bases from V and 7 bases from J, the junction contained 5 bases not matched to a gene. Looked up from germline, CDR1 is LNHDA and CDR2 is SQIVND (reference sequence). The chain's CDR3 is CASSPQDRGEQYF. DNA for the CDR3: TGTGCCAGTAGTCCCCAGGACAGGGGGGAGCAGTACTTC.

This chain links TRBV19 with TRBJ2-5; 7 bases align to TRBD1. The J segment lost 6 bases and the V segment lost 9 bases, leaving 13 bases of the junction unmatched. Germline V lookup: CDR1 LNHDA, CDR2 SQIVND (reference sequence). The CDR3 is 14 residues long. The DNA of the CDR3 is TGTGCCAGCCGGCCCAAGGGGACAGCCAAGACCCAGTACTTC. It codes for CASRPKGTAKTQYF.

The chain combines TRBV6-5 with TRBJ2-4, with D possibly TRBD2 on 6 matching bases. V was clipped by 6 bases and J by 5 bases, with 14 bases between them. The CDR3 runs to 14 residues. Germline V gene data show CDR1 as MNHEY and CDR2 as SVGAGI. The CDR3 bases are TGTGCCAGCAGCGACTTCAGGAGGGAAAACATTCAGTACTTC. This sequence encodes CASSDFRRENIQYF.